What follows are 9 T cell receptor beta chains derived from one specimen sequenced in a study of T cell responses to AZD1222 COVID-19 vaccine. The data were produced by immunoSEQ multiplex PCR, yet TCRdb's version contains in-frame clones alone and is incomplete. There are roughly 80,000 clones in the sample; around nine tenths occur only once, and more than 4.5% lies in the top ten. The sample in question was peripheral blood, obtained on day 0 of MenACWY control vaccination. The receptor set was obtained from an adult in good health.

This chain uses TRBV7-2 with TRBJ2-2; 7 bases are shared with TRBD1. This CDR3 is built from 15 residues. Trimming cost V 5 bases and J 12 bases; bases outside gene matches: 15. Germline V gene lookup returns CDR1 SGHTA and CDR2 FQGNSA. Written as DNA, the CDR3 is TGTGCCAGCAGCCCGCAGACAGGGATGGTACACCAGCTGTTTTTT. It encodes CASSPQTGMVHQLFF.

The CDR3 sequence: CASSFQQGAQGYTF. Written as DNA, the CDR3 is TGTGCCAGCAGCTTCCAACAGGGGGCGCAGGGCTACACCTTC. The chain recombines TRBV7-2 with TRBJ1-2, with TRBD1 identical over 9 bases. After removal of 3 bases from V and 8 bases from J, the junction contained 7 bases not matched to a gene. CDR1 SGHTA and CDR2 FQGNSA come from the germline V gene. The CDR3 is made up of 14 amino acids.

Turning to this clone: One junction end disagrees with the germline gene, perhaps due to a read error. The genes are TRBV28 and TRBJ1-6, with D hard to call. Germline-derived CDR1 and CDR2 are MDHEN and SYDVKM. The CDR3 has 15 amino acids. The CDR3 region is CASSSSDGYSSPLHF. CDR3 nucleotide sequence: TGTGCCAGCAGTTCCTCAGACGGTTATAGTTCACCCCTCCACTTT.

J is TRBJ2-3 and V is TRBV11-2; D possibly matches TRBD1 or TRBD2 (6 bases each). CDR1 SGHAT and CDR2 FQNNGV come from the germline V gene. This CDR3 spans 17 amino acids. Trimming took off 5 bases at V and 1 base at J, with 19 bases between the two ends. In DNA, the CDR3 is TGTGCCAGCAGCACTAGGGGGGTAGCGGATCGCACAGATACGCAGTATTTT. Its protein product is CASSTRGVADRTDTQYF.

The genes are TRBV10-3 and TRBJ2-7, with 7 bases fitting TRBD2. Trimming at V came to 0 bases and at J to 2 bases, leaving 7 bases not matched to a gene. Per the germline V gene, CDR1 is ENHRY and CDR2 is SYGVKD. The length of the CDR3 is 16 residues. The CDR3, as DNA: TGTGCCATCAGTGAGTCGGGAGGGAGAGGGGCCTACGAGCAGTACTTC. Amino acids: CAISESGGRGAYEQYF.

CDR3 residues: CALLDGGYGNTIYF. CDR3 in DNA: TGTGCCCTACTCGATGGGGGTTATGGAAACACCATATATTTT. The chain has TRBV30 and TRBJ1-3, with TRBD1 as a possible D gene (5 bases). The CDR3 loop spans 14 amino acids. The germline CDR1 and CDR2 sequences are GTSNPN and SVGIG (reference sequence). V dropped 8 bases and J dropped 3 bases, with 17 bases sitting between them.

The chain recombines TRBV28 with TRBJ1-6, with D possibly TRBD1 on 5 matching bases. Germline lookup yields CDR1 MDHEN and CDR2 SYDVKM. The V and J ends lost 4 bases and 0 bases respectively, with 10 bases between them. The CDR3 is made up of 16 amino acids. The CDR3 nucleotides are TGTGCCAGCAGTTCTCCAGGGAGCTCCTATAATTCACCCCTCCACTTT. The encoded protein is CASSSPGSSYNSPLHF.

This chain connects TRBV7-6 to TRBJ2-1; D is uncertain. The CDR3 loop spans 14 amino acids. Looked up from germline, CDR1 is SGHVS and CDR2 is FNYEAQ. V was clipped by 4 bases and J by 8 bases, with 15 bases between them. The CDR3 DNA reads TGTGCCAGCAGCTCCGTTCATGGTCATGATGAGCAGTTCTTC. Protein: CASSSVHGHDEQFF.

V usage is TRBV24-1 and J usage is TRBJ2-3; 8 nucleotides agree with TRBD2. Germline V gives CDR1 KGHDR, CDR2 SFDVKD. The CDR3 loop spans 14 amino acids. Trimming removed 9 bases from V and 0 bases from J; junction bases left unmatched: 4. CDR3 coding DNA: TGTGCCACCGGTAGCGGGGCTAGCACAGATACGCAGTATTTT. Its translation: CATGSGASTDTQYF.